This T cell receptor beta chain was recovered during a study of OX40 agonist ivuxolimab in advanced cancers. Study-wide results and limits: In the 0.1-3.0 mg/kg groups, partial responders showed among the lowest expansion.

Repertoires were generated with immunoSEQ multiplex PCR, while TCRdb's copy carries only in-frame clones and drops some. The table has 20,000 to 25,000 clones, 60% to 85% seen once. About this clone: Its antigen is not known.

The material sequenced was CD4+ or CD8+ T cells sorted from blood, taken in a trial of the OX40 agonist ivuxolimab. This clonotype originated in an adult with an advanced solid tumor such as melanoma, head and neck, liver or kidney cancer.

This chain's CDR3 is CASSFGGNRADTIYF. In DNA form, the CDR3 reads TGTGCCAGCAGCTTTGGGGGCAATCGGGCGGACACCATATATTTT. The V call is TRBV5-4, the J call TRBJ1-3, with a possible D match to TRBD1 (6 bases). Trimming took off 2 bases at V and 8 bases at J, with 17 bases between the two ends. The CDR3 has 15 amino acids. Per germline, CDR1 SGHNT and CDR2 YYREEE (reference sequence).